These 3 T cell receptor beta chains originate from one sample sequenced in a study of blood T cell repertoires in COVID-19. The assay was immunoSEQ multiplex PCR, and TCRdb's table has in-frame clones only and misses some. The sample includes roughly 250,000 clones, 84% seen only once; the top ten take about 4%. The specimen was peripheral blood. All receptors come from a man aged 50-60 years with acute or convalescent COVID-19.

The chain recombines TRBV7-3 with TRBJ1-6; 9 bases are a match to TRBD1. The CDR3 sequence is 15 residues long. V gave up 6 bases and J gave up 10 bases; unmatched junction bases: 10. Germline V gives CDR1 SGHTA, CDR2 FQGTGA. The CDR3 spells CASSQTGGALSPLHF. CDR3 DNA: TGTGCCAGCAGTCAAACAGGGGGCGCTCTATCACCCCTCCACTTT.

The rearrangement links TRBV28 to TRBJ1-2; a possible D gene is TRBD1 (6 bases). The CDR3 has 16 amino acids. The V end lost 0 bases, the J end lost 8 bases, and 19 bases lay between the germline ends. From germline, CDR1 is MDHEN and CDR2 SYDVKM. The DNA of the CDR3 is TGTGCCAGCAGTTTATGGGTTGACAGGCGTCCCAGGGGCTACACCTTC. Its protein product is CASSLWVDRRPRGYTF.

The chain employs TRBV29-1 and TRBJ1-3; the D gene is possibly TRBD1 (6 bases). V lost 6 bases and J 2 bases, leaving 11 bases between the germline ends. The CDR3 length is 13 residues. CDR1 is SQVTM, CDR2 ANQGSEA, per germline. For the CDR3, the DNA is TGCAGCGTGGGGCGGGGGCCTGGAAACACCATATATTTT. Residues: CSVGRGPGNTIYF.